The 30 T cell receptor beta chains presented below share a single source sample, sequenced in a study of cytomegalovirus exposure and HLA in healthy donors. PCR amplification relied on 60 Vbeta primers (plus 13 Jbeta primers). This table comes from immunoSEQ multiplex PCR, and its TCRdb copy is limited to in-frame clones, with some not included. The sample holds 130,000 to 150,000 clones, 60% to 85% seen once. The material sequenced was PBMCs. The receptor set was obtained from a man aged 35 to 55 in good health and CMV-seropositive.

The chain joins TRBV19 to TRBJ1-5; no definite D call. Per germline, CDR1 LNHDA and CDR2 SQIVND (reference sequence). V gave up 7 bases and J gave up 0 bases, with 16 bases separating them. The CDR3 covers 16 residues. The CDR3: CASTLGSLNSNQPQHF. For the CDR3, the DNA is TGTGCCAGTACCCTGGGCAGTTTGAATAGCAATCAGCCCCAGCATTTT.

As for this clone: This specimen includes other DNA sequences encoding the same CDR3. The DNA for the CDR3 is TGTGCCAGCTCAAGCAGCACAGATACGCAGTATTTT. This encodes CASSSSTDTQYF. The chain links TRBV18 to TRBJ2-3; D unclear. V shed 5 bases and J shed 0 bases, with 3 bases lying between them. Per germline, CDR1 KGHSH and CDR2 LQKENI. The CDR3 is made up of 12 amino acids.

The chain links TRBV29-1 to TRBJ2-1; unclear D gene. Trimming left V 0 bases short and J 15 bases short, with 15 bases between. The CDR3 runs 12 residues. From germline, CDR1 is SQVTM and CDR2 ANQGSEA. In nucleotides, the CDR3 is TGCAGCGTTGAAGATACGGCCGGAGTTAGGTTCTTC. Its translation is CSVEDTAGVRFF.

The CDR3 DNA sequence: TGTGCCAGCAGCTTAGTGAGTGGTCGAGTCGGTGGGGAGCTGTTTTTT. The encoded protein is CASSLVSGRVGGELFF. This chain joins TRBV11-2 and TRBJ2-2; D is unresolved. The germline gives CDR1 SGHAT, CDR2 FQNNGV. The V gene lost 1 base and the J gene lost 8 bases, with 17 bases spanning the gap. The CDR3 runs to 16 residues.

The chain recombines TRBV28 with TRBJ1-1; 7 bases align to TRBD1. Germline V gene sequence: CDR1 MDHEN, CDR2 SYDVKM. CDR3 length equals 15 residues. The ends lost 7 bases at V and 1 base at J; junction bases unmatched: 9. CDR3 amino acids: CASTRTGAKNTEAFF. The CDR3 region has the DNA TGTGCCAGCACCCGCACAGGGGCTAAGAACACTGAAGCTTTCTTT. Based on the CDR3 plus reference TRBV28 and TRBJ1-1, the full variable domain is DVKVTQSSRYLVKRTGEKVFLECVQDMDHENMFWYRQDPGLGLRLIYFSYDVKMKEKGDIPEGYSVSREKKERFSLILESASTNQTSMYLCASTRTGAKNTEAFFGQGTRLTVV.

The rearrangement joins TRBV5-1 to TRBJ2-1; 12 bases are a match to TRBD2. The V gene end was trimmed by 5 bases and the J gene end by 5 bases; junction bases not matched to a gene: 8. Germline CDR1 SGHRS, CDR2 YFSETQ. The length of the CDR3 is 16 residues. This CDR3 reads CASSYPGTSGHNEQFF. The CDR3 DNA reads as TGCGCCAGCAGTTACCCCGGGACTAGCGGGCACAATGAGCAGTTCTTC. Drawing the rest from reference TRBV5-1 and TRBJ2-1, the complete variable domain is KAGVTQTPRYLIKTRGQQVTLSCSPISGHRSVSWYQQTPGQGLQFLFEYFSETQRNKGNFPGRFSGRQFSNSRSEMNVSTLELGDSALYLCASSYPGTSGHNEQFFGPGTRLTVL.

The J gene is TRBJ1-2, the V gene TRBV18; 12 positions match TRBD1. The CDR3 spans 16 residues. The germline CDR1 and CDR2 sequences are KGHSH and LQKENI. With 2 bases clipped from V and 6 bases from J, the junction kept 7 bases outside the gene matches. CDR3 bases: TGTGCCAGCTCACCAGGGACAGGGGGCAAACTAAATGGCTACACCTTC. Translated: CASSPGTGGKLNGYTF.

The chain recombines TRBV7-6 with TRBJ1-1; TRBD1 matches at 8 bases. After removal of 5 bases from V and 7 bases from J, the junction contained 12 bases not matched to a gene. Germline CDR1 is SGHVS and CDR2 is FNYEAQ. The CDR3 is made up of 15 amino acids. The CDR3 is CASSPNDRGLGEAFF. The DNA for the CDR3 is TGTGCCAGCAGCCCAAATGACAGGGGCTTGGGTGAAGCTTTCTTT.

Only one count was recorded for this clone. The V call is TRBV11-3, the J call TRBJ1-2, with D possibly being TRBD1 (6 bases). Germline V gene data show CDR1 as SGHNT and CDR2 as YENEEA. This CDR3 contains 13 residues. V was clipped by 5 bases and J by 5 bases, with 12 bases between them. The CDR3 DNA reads TGTGCCAGCAGCCAGGGGACGGAGTATGGCTACACCTTC. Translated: CASSQGTEYGYTF.

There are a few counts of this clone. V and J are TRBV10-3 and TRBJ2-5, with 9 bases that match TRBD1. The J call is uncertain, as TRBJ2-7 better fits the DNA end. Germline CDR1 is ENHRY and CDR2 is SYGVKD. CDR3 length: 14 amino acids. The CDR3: CAIRAGQGKHEQYF. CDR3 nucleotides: TGTGCCATCAGGGCAGGACAGGGGAAACACGAGCAGTACTTC.

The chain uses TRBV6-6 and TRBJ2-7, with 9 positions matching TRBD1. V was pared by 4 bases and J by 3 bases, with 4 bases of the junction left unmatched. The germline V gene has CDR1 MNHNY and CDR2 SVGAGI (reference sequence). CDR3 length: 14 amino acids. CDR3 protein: CASSSGTGSYEQYF. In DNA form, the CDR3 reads TGTGCCAGCAGTTCCGGGACAGGGAGCTACGAGCAGTACTTC.

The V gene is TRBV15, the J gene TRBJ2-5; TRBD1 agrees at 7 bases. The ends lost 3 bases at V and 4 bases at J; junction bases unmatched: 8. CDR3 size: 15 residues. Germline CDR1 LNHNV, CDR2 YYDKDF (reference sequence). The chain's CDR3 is CATSRVQGNRETQYF. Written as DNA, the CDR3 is TGTGCCACCAGCAGGGTACAGGGGAATAGAGAGACCCAGTACTTC.

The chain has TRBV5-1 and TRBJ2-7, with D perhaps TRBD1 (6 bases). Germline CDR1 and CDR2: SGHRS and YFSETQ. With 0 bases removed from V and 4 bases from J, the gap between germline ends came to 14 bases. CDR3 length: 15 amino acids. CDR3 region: CASSLEQGVGYEQYF. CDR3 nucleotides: TGCGCCAGCAGCTTGGAACAGGGAGTGGGGTACGAGCAGTACTTC.

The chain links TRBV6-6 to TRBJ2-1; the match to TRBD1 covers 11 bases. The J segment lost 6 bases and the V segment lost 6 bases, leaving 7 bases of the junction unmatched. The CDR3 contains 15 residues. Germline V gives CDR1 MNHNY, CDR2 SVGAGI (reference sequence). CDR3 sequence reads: CASSQGQGAFNEQFF. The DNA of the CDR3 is TGTGCCAGCAGCCAAGGACAGGGGGCGTTCAATGAGCAGTTCTTC.

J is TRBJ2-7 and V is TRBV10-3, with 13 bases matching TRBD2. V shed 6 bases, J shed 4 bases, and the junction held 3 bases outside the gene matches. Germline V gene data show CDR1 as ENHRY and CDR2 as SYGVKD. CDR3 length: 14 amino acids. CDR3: CAIRETSGRYEQYF. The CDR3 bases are TGTGCCATCAGGGAGACTAGCGGGAGGTACGAGCAGTACTTC.

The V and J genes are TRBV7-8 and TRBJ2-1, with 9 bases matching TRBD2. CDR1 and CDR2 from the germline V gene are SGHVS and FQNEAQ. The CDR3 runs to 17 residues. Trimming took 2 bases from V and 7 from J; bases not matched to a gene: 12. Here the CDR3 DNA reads TGTGCCAGCAGCTTAACAGGCGGGGCGGGAGGGCCGAATGAGCAGTTCTTC. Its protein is CASSLTGGAGGPNEQFF.

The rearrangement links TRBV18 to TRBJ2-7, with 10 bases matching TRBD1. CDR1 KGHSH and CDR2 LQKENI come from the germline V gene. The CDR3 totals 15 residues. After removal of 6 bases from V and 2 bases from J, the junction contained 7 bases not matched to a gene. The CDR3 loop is CASSPSDRGTYEQYF. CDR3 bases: TGTGCCAGCTCCCCCTCGGACAGGGGGACCTACGAGCAGTACTTC.

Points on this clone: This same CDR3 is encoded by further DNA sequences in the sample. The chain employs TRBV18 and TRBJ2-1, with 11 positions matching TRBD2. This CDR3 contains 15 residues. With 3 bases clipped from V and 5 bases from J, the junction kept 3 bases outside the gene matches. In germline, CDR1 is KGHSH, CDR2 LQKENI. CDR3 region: CASSPGTSGNNEQFF. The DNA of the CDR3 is TGTGCCAGCTCACCTGGGACTAGCGGAAACAATGAGCAGTTCTTC.

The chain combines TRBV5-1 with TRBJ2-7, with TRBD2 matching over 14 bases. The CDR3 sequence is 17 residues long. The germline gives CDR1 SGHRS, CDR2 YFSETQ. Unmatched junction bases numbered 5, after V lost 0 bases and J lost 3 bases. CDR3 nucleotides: TGCGCCAGCAGCTTGGGACTAGCGGGAGGGCCCCTCTACGAGCAGTACTTC. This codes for CASSLGLAGGPLYEQYF.

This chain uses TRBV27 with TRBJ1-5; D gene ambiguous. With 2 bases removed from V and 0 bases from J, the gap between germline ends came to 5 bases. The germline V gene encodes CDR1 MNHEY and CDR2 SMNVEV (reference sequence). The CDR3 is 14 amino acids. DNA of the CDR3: TGTGCCAGCAGTTTAAAGAGTAGCAATCAGCCCCAGCATTTT. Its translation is CASSLKSSNQPQHF.

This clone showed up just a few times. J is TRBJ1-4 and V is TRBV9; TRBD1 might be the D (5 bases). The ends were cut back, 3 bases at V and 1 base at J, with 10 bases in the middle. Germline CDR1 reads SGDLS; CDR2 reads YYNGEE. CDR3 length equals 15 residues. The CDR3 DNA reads TGTGCCAGCAGCGCCACCCAGGGAACTAATGAAAAACTGTTTTTT. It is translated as CASSATQGTNEKLFF.

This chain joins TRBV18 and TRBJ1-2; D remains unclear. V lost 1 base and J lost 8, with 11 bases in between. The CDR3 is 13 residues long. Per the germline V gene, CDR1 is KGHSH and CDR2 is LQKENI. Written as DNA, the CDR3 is TGTGCCAGCTCACCACGGGAGACTATGGGCTACACCTTC. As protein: CASSPRETMGYTF.

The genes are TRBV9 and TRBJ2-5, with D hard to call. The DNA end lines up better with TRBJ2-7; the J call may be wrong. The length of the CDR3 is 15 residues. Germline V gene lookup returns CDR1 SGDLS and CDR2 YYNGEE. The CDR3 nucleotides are TGTGCCAGCAGCCCTACTATCGAACCACACTACGAGCAGTACTTC. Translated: CASSPTIEPHYEQYF.

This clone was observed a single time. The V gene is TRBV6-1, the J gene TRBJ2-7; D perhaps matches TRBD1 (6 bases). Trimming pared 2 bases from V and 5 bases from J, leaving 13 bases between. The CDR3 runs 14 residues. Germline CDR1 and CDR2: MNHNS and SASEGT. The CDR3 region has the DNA TGTGCCAGCAGTGAAATGGGACAAGGCCACGAGCAGTACTTC. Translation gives CASSEMGQGHEQYF.

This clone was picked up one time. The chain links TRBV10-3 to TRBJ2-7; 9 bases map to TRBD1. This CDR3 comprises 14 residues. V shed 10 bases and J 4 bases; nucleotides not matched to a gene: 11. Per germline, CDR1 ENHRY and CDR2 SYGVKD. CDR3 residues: CATRAGDREYEQYF. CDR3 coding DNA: TGTGCCACCCGGGCCGGGGACAGGGAGTACGAGCAGTACTTC.

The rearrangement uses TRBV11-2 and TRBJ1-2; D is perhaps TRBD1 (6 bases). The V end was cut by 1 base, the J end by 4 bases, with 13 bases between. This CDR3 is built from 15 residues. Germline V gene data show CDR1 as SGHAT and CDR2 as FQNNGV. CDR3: CASSLGLQGPYGYTF. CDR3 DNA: TGTGCCAGCAGCTTAGGGTTACAGGGTCCCTATGGCTACACCTTC.

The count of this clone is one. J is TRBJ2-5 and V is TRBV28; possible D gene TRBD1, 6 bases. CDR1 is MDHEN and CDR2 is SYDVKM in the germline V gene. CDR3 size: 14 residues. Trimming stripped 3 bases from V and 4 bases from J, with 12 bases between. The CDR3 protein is CASSFGGAGETQYF. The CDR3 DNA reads TGTGCCAGCAGTTTTGGGGGCGCGGGAGAGACCCAGTACTTC.

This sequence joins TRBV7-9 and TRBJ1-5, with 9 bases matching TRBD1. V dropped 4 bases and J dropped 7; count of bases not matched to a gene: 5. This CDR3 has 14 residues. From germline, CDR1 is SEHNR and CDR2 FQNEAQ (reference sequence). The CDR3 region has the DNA TGTGCCAGCAGCTCTACAGGGGGCGAACAGCCCCAGCATTTT. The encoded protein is CASSSTGGEQPQHF.

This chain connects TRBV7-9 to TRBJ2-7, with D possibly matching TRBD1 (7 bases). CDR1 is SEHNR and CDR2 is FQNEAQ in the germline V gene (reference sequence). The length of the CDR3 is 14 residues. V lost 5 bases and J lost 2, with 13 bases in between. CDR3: CASSADREAYEQYF. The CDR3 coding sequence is TGTGCCAGCAGCGCCGACAGGGAGGCCTACGAGCAGTACTTC.

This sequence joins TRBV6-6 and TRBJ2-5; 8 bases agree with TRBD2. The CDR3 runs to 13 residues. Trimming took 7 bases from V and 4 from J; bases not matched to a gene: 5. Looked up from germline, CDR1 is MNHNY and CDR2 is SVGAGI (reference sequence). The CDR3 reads CASTRGGRETQYF. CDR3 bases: TGTGCCAGCACCCGGGGGGGGAGAGAGACCCAGTACTTC.